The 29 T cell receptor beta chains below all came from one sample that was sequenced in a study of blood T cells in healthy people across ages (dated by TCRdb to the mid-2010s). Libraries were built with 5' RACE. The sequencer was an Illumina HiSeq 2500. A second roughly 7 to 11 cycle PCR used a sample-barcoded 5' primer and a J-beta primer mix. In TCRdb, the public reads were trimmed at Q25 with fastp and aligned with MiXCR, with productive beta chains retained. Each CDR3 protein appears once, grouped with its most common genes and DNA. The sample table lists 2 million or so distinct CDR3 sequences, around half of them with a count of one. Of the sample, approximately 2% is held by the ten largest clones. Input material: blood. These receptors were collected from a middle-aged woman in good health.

The CDR3 here is CASSPGLAGGEFF. DNA for the CDR3: TGTGCCAGCAGCCCCGGACTAGCGGGGGGTGAGTTCTTC. This chain links TRBV3-1 with TRBJ2-1; the match to TRBD2 covers 14 bases. Germline V gene lookup returns CDR1 LGHDT and CDR2 YNNKEL (reference sequence). CDR3 length: 13 residues. V lost 4 bases and J lost 14; bases outside the gene matches: 4.

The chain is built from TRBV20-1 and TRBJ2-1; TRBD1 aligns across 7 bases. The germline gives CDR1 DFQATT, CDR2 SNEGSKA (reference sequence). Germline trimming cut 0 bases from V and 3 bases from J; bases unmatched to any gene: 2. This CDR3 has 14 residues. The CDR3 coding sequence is TGCAGTGCTAGAGAGACAGGGAACTACAATGAGCAGTTCTTC. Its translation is CSARETGNYNEQFF.

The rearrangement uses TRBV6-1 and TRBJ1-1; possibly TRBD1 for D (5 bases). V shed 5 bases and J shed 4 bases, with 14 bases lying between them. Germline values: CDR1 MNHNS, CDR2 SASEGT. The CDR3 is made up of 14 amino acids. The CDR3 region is CASSPGHRGTEAFF. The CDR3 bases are TGTGCCAGCAGTCCCGGACACCGGGGCACTGAAGCTTTCTTT.

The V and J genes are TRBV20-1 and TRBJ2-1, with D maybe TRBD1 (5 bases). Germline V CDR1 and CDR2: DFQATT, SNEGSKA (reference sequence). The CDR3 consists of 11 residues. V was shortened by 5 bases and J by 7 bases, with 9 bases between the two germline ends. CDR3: CSAVRVNEQFF. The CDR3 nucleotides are TGCAGTGCTGTCAGGGTGAATGAGCAGTTCTTC.

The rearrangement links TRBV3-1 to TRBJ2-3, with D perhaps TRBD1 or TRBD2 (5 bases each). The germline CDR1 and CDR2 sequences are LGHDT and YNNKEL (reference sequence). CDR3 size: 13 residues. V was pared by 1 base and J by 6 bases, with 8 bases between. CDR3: CASSQVWGDTQYF. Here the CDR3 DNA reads TGTGCCAGCAGCCAAGTCTGGGGGGATACGCAGTATTTT.

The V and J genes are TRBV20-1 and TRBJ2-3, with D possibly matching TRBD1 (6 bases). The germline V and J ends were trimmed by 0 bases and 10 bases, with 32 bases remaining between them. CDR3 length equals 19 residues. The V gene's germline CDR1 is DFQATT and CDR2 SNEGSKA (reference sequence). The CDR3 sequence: CSARDLGIGQGPTQPSQYF. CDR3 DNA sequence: TGCAGTGCTAGAGATCTCGGAATAGGGCAGGGGCCAACTCAACCCTCGCAGTATTTT.

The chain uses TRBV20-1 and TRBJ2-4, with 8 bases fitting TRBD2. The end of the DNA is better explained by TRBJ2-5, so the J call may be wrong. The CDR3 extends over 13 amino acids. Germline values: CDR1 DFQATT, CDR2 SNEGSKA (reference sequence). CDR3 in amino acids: CSGVGLVEETQYF. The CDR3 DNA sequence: TGCAGCGGCGTGGGACTAGTCGAAGAGACCCAGTACTTC.

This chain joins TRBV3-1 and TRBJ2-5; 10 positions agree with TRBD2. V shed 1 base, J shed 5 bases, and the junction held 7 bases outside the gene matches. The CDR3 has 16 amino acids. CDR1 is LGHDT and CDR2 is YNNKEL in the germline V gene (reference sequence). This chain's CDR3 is CASSQVSLAGGETQYF. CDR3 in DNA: TGTGCCAGCAGCCAAGTCTCATTAGCGGGGGGCGAGACCCAGTACTTC.

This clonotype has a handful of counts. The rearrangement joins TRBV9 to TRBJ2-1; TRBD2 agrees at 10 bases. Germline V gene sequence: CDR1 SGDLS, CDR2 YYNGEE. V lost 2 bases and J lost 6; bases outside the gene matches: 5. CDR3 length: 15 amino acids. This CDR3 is CASSVLAGAPNEQFF. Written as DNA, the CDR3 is TGTGCCAGCAGCGTCCTAGCGGGGGCTCCCAATGAGCAGTTCTTC.

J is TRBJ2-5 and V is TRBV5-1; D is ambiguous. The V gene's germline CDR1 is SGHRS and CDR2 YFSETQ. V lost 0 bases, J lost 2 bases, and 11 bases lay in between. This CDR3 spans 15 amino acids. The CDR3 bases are TGCGCCAGCAGCTTGGCCCCGATTATACAAGAGACCCAGTACTTC. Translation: CASSLAPIIQETQYF. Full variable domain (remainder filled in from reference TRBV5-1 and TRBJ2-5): KAGVTQTPRYLIKTRGQQVTLSCSPISGHRSVSWYQQTPGQGLQFLFEYFSETQRNKGNFPGRFSGRQFSNSRSEMNVSTLELGDSALYLCASSLAPIIQETQYFGPGTRLLVL.

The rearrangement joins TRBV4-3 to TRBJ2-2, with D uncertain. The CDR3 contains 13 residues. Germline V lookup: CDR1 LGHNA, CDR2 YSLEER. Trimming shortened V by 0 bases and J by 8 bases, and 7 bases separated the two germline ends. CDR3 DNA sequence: TGCGCCAGCAGCCAAGAAAAGGCTGGGGAGCTGTTTTTT. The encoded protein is CASSQEKAGELFF.

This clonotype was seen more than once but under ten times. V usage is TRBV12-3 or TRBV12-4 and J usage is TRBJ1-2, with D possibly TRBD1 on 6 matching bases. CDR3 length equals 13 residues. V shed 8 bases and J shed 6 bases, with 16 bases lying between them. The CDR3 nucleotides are TGTGCCAGCCGAGGGGGAGGGTCAGATGGCTACACCTTC. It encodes CASRGGGSDGYTF.

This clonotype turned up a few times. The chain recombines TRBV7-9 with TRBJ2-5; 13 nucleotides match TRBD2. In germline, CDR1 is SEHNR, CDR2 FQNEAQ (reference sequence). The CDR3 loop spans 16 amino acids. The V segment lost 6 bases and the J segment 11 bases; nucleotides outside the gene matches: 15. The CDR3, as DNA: TGTGCCAGCAGACTAAATCCGGGACTAGCGGGAAATGAGCAGTACTTC. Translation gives CASRLNPGLAGNEQYF.

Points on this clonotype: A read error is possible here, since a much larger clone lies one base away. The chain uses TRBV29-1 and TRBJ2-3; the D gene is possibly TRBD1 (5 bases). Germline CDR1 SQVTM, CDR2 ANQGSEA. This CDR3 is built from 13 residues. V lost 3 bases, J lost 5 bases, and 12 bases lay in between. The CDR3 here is CSVEAQQGDTQYF. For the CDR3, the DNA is TGCAGCGTTGAGGCGCAGCAGGGAGATACGCAGTATTTT.

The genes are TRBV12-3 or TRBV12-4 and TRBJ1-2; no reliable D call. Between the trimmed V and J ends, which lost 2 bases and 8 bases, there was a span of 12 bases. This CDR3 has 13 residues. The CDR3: CASSLRLVGGYTF. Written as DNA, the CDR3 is TGTGCCAGCAGTTTAAGGCTTGTTGGGGGCTACACCTTC.

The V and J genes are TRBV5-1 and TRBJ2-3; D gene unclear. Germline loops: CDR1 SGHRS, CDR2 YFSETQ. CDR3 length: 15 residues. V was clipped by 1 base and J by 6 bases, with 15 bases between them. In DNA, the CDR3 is TGCGCCAGCAGCTTGTACCTGACGCCCACGGATACGCAGTATTTT. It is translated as CASSLYLTPTDTQYF.

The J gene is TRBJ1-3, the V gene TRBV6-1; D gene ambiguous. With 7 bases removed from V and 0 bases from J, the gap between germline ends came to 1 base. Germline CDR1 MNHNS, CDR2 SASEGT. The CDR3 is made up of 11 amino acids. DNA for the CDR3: TGTGCCAGCAACTCTGGAAACACCATATATTTT. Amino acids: CASNSGNTIYF.

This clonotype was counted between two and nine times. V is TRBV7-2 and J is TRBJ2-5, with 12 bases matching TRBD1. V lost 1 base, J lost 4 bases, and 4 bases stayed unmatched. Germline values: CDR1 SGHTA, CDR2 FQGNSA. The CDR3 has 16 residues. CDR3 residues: CASSLDSGQGAETQYF. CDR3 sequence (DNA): TGTGCCAGCAGCTTAGACTCGGGACAGGGGGCAGAGACCCAGTACTTC.

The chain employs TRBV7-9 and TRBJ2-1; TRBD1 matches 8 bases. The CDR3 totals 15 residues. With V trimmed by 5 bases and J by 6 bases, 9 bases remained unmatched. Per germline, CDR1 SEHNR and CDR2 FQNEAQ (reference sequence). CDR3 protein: CASSNFGTGRNEQFF. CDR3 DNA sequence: TGTGCCAGCAGCAACTTTGGGACAGGACGCAATGAGCAGTTCTTC.

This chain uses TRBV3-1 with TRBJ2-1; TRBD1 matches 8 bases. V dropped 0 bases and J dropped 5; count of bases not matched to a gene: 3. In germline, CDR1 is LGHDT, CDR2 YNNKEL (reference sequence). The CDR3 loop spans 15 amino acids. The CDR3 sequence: CASSQDRGPNNEQFF. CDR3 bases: TGTGCCAGCAGCCAAGACAGGGGGCCCAACAATGAGCAGTTCTTC.

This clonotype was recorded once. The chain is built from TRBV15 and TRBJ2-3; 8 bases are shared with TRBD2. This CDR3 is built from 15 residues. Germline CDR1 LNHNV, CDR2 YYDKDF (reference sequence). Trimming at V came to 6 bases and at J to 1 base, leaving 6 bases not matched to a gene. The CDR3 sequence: CATSRLATGTDTQYF. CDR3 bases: TGTGCCACCAGTAGACTAGCGACCGGCACAGATACGCAGTATTTT.

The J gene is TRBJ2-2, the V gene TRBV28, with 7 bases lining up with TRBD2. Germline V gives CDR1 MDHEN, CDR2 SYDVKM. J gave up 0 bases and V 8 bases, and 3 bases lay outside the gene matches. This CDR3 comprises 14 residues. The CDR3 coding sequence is TGTGCCAGCCAGGGAGGGGCGAACACCGGGGAGCTGTTTTTT. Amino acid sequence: CASQGGANTGELFF.

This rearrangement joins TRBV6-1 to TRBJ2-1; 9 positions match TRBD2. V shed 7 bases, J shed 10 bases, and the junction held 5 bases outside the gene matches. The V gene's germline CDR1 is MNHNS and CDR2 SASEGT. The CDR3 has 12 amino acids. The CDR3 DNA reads TGTGCCAGCACTAGCGGGATCAGGGAGCAGTTCTTC. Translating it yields CASTSGIREQFF.

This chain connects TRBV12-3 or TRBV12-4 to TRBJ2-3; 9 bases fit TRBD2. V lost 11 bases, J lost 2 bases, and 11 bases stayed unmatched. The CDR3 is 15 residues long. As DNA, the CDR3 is TGTGCCTGCAACCCTAGCGGGGCCCCCACAGATACGCAGTATTTT. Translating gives CACNPSGAPTDTQYF.

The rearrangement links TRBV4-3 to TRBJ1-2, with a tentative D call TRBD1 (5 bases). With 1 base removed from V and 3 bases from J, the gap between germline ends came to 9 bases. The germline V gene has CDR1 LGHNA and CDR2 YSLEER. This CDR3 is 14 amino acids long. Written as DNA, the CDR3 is TGCGCCAGCAGCCAAGGGGACGGCTACTATGGCTACACCTTC. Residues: CASSQGDGYYGYTF.

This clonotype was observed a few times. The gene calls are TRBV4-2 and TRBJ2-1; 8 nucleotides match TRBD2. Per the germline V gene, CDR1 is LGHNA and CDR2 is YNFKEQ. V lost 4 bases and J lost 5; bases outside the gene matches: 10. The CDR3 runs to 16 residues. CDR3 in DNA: TGTGCCAGCAGCCCCCCGGGAGGGGCGGCGAACAATGAGCAGTTCTTC. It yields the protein CASSPPGGAANNEQFF.

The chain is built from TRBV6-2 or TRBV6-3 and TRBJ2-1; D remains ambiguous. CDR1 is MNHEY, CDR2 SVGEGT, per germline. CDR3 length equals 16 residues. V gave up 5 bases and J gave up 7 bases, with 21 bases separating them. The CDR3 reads CASSDMVKTVKNEQFF. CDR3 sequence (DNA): TGTGCCAGCAGTGACATGGTGAAAACGGTGAAAAATGAGCAGTTCTTC.

This CDR3 reads CASSLDGPLDTQYF. The CDR3 nucleotides are TGTGCCAGCAGCTTAGACGGGCCTCTAGATACGCAGTATTTT. V usage is TRBV7-2 and J usage is TRBJ2-3; D call uncertain. This CDR3 region has 14 residues. V lost 1 base and J lost 5, with 10 bases in between. Germline CDR1 reads SGHTA; CDR2 reads FQGNSA.

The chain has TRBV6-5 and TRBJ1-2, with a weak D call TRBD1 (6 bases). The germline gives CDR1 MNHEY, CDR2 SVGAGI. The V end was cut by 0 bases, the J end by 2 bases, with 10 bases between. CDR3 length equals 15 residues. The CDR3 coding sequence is TGTGCCAGCAGTTACTCAAATACAGGGAACTATGGCTACACCTTC. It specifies CASSYSNTGNYGYTF.